In this sample, the clone carrying this TCR beta chain turned up once. Antigen specificity is unknown. These data originate in a study of identical twins. Whole-study findings and limits: Fewer insertions marked abundant cord blood beta clonotypes; young adult naive trended weakly, memory not at all. Where beta out-of-frame sequences were concerned, excess twin sharing was weaker.

This CDR3 is built from 14 residues. V lost 6 bases to trimming and J lost 1 base, with 14 bases between them. CDR1 DFQATT and CDR2 SNEGSKA come from the germline V gene (reference sequence). Addition of a universal primer site occurred through template switching, and cDNA carried unique molecular identifiers. TCRdb re-analysed the 5' RACE reads in MiXCR, keeping a single row per CDR3 protein. The table has more than 400,000 distinct CDR3 sequences, around 15% seen once. The same data also went into a second study, on yellow fever vaccine responses in identical twins.

The specimen was CD4+ T cells sorted from blood. This rearrangement joins TRBV20-1 to TRBJ2-3; D is perhaps TRBD1 or TRBD2 (5 bases each). The receptor was derived from a woman between 18 and 29 years old in good health. The CDR3, as DNA: TGCAGTGCCTTAGGGGAGTTCGGCACAGATACGCAGTATTTT. As protein: CSALGEFGTDTQYF.